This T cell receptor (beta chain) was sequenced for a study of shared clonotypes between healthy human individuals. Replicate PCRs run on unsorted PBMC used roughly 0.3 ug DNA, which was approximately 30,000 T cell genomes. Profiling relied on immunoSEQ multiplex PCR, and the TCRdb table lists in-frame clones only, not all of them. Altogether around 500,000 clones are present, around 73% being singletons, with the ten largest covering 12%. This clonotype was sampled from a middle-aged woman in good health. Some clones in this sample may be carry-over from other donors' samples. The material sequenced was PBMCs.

DNA for the CDR3: TGTGCCAGCAGCGCCCGGCTAGCGGGAGGGCCCACAGATACGCAGTATTTT. It specifies CASSARLAGGPTDTQYF. The chain carries TRBV7-2 and TRBJ2-3; 12 bases match TRBD2. This CDR3 has 17 amino acids. J gave up 2 bases and V 5 bases, and 8 bases lay outside the gene matches. Germline values: CDR1 SGHTA, CDR2 FQGNSA.